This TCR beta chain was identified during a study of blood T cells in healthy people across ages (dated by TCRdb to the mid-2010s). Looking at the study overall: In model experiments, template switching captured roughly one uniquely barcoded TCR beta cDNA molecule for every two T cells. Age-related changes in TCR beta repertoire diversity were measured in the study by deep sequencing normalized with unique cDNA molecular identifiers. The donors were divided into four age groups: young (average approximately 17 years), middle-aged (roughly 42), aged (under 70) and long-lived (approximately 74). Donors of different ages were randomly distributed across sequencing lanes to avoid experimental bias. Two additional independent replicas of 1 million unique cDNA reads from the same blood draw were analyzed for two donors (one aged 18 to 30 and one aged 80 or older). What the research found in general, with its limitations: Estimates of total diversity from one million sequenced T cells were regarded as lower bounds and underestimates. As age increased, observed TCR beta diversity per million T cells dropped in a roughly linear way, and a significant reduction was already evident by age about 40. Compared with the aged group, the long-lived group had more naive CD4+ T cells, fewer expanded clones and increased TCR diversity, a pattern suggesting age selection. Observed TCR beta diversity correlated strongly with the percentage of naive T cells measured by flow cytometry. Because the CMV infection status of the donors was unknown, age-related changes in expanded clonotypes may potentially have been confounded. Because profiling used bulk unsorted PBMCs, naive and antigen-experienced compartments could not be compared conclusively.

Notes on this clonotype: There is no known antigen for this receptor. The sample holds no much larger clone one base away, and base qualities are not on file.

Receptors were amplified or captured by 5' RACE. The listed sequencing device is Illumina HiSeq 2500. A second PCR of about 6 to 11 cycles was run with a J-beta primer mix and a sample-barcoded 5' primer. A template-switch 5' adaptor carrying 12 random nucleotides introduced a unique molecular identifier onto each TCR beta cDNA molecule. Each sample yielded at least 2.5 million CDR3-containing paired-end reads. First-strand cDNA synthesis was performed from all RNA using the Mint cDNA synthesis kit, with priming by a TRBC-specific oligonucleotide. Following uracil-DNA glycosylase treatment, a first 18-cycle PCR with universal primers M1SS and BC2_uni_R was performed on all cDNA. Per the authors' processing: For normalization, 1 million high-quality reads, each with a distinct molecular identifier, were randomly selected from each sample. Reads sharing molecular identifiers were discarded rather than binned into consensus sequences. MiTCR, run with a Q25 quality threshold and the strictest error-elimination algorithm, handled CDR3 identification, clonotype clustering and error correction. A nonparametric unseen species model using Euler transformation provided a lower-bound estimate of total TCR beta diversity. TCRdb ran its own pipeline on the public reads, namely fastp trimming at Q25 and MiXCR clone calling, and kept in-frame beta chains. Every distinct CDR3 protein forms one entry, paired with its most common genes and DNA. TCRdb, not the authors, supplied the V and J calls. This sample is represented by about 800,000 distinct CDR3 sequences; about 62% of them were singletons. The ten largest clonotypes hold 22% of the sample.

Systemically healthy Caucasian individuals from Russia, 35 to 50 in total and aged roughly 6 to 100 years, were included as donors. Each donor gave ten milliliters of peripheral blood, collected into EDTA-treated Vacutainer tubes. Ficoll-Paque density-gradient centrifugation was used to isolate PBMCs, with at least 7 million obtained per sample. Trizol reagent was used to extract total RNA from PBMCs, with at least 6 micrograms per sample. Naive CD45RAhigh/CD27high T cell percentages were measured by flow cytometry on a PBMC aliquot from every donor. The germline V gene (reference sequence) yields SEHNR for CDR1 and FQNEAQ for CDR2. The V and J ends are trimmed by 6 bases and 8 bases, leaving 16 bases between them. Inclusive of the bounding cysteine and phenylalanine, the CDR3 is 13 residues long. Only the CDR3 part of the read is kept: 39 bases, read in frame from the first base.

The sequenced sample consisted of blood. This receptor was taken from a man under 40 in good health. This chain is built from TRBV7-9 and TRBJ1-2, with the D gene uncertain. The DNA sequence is TGTGCCAGCAGACCCTCTGGGGTCGAGGGCTACACCTTC. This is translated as CASRPSGVEGYTF.